One and the same sample provided the 28 T cell receptor beta chains below, sequenced in a study of shared clonotypes between healthy human individuals. Data came from immunoSEQ multiplex PCR; TCRdb stores just in-frame clones and leaves some out. The sample lists some 500,000 clones, roughly 78% occurring once. Material for sequencing was PBMCs. The receptors here all came from a woman aged 40 to 50 in good health. Some clones in this sample may be carry-over from other donors' samples.

This clone was seen a few times. The gene calls are TRBV9 and TRBJ2-3; no reliable D call. The CDR3 loop spans 12 amino acids. Germline V gene lookup returns CDR1 SGDLS and CDR2 YYNGEE. The germline V and J ends were trimmed by 3 bases and 6 bases, with 8 bases remaining between them. CDR3 nucleotides: TGTGCCAGCAGCGCAACAGTCGATACGCAGTATTTT. Translating gives CASSATVDTQYF.

V and J are TRBV9 and TRBJ2-3; 9 positions agree with TRBD1. This CDR3 has 16 amino acids. From germline, CDR1 is SGDLS and CDR2 YYNGEE. Losses at the gene ends were 4 bases for V and 1 base for J; bases not matched to a gene: 7. CDR3 sequence reads: CASSLNRGHRTDTQYF. CDR3 bases: TGTGCCAGCAGCCTCAACAGGGGGCACCGCACAGATACGCAGTATTTT.

The genes are TRBV5-1 and TRBJ1-1, with a possible D match to TRBD1 (5 bases). Germline V lookup: CDR1 SGHRS, CDR2 YFSETQ. V gave up 3 bases and J gave up 8 bases, with 17 bases separating them. The CDR3 is made up of 14 amino acids. CDR3 residues: CASSSHGGGTEAFF. The CDR3 nucleotides read TGCGCCAGCAGCTCCCACGGGGGGGGAACCGAAGCTTTCTTT.

The chain is built from TRBV7-9 and TRBJ2-5; TRBD1 might be the D (6 bases). The CDR3 sequence is 14 residues long. Germline loops: CDR1 SEHNR, CDR2 FQNEAQ (reference sequence). Trimming removed 4 bases at V and 4 bases at J, with 13 bases between. The CDR3 sequence is CASSSTRGGETQYF. Written as DNA, the CDR3 is TGTGCCAGCAGCTCAACCCGAGGGGGAGAGACCCAGTACTTC.

The genes are TRBV7-3 and TRBJ2-2; weak D call: TRBD2 (5 bases). The CDR3 has 15 residues. With 5 bases removed from V and 5 bases from J, the gap between germline ends came to 15 bases. From germline, CDR1 is SGHTA and CDR2 FQGTGA. DNA for the CDR3: TGTGCCAGCAGCCCCCCGGGTAGCGCAACCGGGGAGCTGTTTTTT. Translating gives CASSPPGSATGELFF.

The rearrangement links TRBV6-1 to TRBJ1-5; D call uncertain. V lost 7 bases to trimming and J lost 3 bases, with 10 bases between them. The CDR3 runs 13 residues. In germline, CDR1 is MNHNS, CDR2 SASEGT. The chain's CDR3 is CASMVNNNQPQHF. CDR3 nucleotide sequence: TGTGCCAGCATGGTCAATAACAATCAGCCCCAGCATTTT.

Concerning this clone: A much larger clone sits a single nucleotide away, making a read error possible. The chain uses TRBV30 and TRBJ2-1, with 8 bases that match TRBD2. V trimming: 4 bases; J trimming: 7 bases; junction bases outside the gene matches: 12. The CDR3 extends over 15 amino acids. The germline V gene encodes CDR1 GTSNPN and CDR2 SVGIG (reference sequence). The CDR3 here is CAWKDPGLGGNEQFF. CDR3 DNA sequence: TGTGCCTGGAAAGACCCGGGACTAGGTGGAAATGAGCAGTTCTTC. The full variable domain, its missing parts supplied by reference TRBV30 and TRBJ2-1, is SQTIHQWPATLVQPVGSPLSLECTVEGTSNPNLYWYRQAAGRGLQLLFYSVGIGQISSEVPQNLSASRPQDRQFILSSKKLLLSDSGFYLCAWKDPGLGGNEQFFGPGTRLTVL.

The chain links TRBV7-3 to TRBJ1-5; the D is unclear. This CDR3 has 16 residues. Trimming left V 4 bases short and J 4 bases short, with 17 bases between. From germline, CDR1 is SGHTA and CDR2 FQGTGA. This CDR3 reads CASSSQARLWNQPQHF. The CDR3, as DNA: TGTGCCAGCAGCTCCCAGGCAAGGTTGTGGAATCAGCCCCAGCATTTT.

This chain uses TRBV27 with TRBJ2-7; D might be TRBD1 (5 bases). CDR1 is MNHEY and CDR2 is SMNVEV in the germline V gene (reference sequence). Trimming stripped 2 bases from V and 3 bases from J, with 14 bases between. The CDR3 extends over 15 amino acids. CDR3 nucleotide sequence: TGTGCCAGCAGTTTACGGCGGACAAGGAGCTACGAGCAGTACTTC. Its translation: CASSLRRTRSYEQYF.

V usage is TRBV10-2 and J usage is TRBJ2-6; 10 positions agree with TRBD2. The CDR3 length is 17 residues. Germline loops: CDR1 WSHSY, CDR2 SAAADI. Losses at the gene ends were 10 bases for V and 0 bases for J; bases not matched to a gene: 9. In DNA form, the CDR3 reads TGCGCCACCGGAGGACTAGCGGAAGTCTCTGGGGCCAACGTCCTGACTTTC. It yields the protein CATGGLAEVSGANVLTF.

Concerning this clone itself: The sample contains more than one DNA sequence encoding this CDR3. V usage is TRBV7-2 and J usage is TRBJ1-1, with a tentative D call TRBD1 (5 bases). CDR3 length: 14 amino acids. V was trimmed by 5 bases and J by 1 base, leaving 11 bases between them. Germline assignment: CDR1 SGHTA and CDR2 FQGNSA. This CDR3 is CASSPGTANTEAFF. The CDR3 DNA reads TGTGCCAGCAGCCCCGGGACGGCGAACACTGAAGCTTTCTTT.

In nucleotides, the CDR3 is TGTGCCAGCTCACCGGGACCCAACATGGGCTCCTACGAGCAGTACTTC. As protein: CASSPGPNMGSYEQYF. This chain links TRBV18 with TRBJ2-7; TRBD1 or TRBD2 may be the D gene (5 bases each). With 3 bases removed from V and 0 bases from J, the gap between germline ends came to 15 bases. The CDR3 extends over 16 amino acids. In germline, CDR1 is KGHSH, CDR2 LQKENI.

The chain combines TRBV5-5 with TRBJ2-7, with D hard to call. Germline CDR1 and CDR2: SGHKS and YYEKEE (reference sequence). The CDR3 sequence is 12 residues long. The V end lost 1 base, the J end lost 6 bases, and 8 bases lay between the germline ends. Here the CDR3 reads CASSLFSREQYF. For the CDR3, the DNA is TGTGCCAGCAGCTTGTTTTCGCGCGAGCAGTACTTC.

The rearrangement joins TRBV5-1 to TRBJ2-1; 7 bases map to TRBD2. The CDR3 extends over 17 amino acids. The germline V gene encodes CDR1 SGHRS and CDR2 YFSETQ. With V trimmed by 2 bases and J by 3 bases, 11 bases remained unmatched. This CDR3 reads CASSFTAGAPRYNEQFF. In DNA, the CDR3 is TGCGCCAGCAGCTTTACCGCGGGAGCCCCTCGCTACAATGAGCAGTTCTTC.

Many counts were recorded for this clone. V gene TRBV7-8 combines with J gene TRBJ2-7; 10 bases map to TRBD2. V shed 3 bases and J 6 bases; nucleotides not matched to a gene: 11. This CDR3 has 16 amino acids. Germline values: CDR1 SGHVS, CDR2 FQNEAQ. CDR3 nucleotides: TGTGCCAGCAGCTTGCCGACTAGCGGGCTACTTTTCGAGCAGTACTTC. Encoded protein: CASSLPTSGLLFEQYF. Full variable domain (outside the CDR3, taken from reference TRBV7-8 and TRBJ2-7): GAGVSQSPRYKVAKRGQDVALRCDPISGHVSLFWYQQALGQGPEFLTYFQNEAQLDKSGLPSDRFFAERPEGSVSTLKIQRTQQEDSAVYLCASSLPTSGLLFEQYFGPGTRLTVT.

The genes are TRBV30 and TRBJ2-2; unclear D gene. Trimming stripped 8 bases from V and 2 bases from J, with 12 bases between. The CDR3 is 13 amino acids. The germline gives CDR1 GTSNPN, CDR2 SVGIG (reference sequence). The CDR3 DNA reads TGTGCCCAGAGGTGGCTTAACACCGGGGAGCTGTTTTTT. It is translated as CAQRWLNTGELFF.

The CDR3 loop reads CASSLGTAKNIQYF. The CDR3, as DNA: TGTGCCAGCAGCTTAGGGACGGCAAAAAACATTCAGTACTTC. The V gene is TRBV7-3, the J gene TRBJ2-4; D possibly matches TRBD1 or TRBD2 (5 bases each). Per germline, CDR1 SGHTA and CDR2 FQGTGA. The CDR3 consists of 14 residues. Trimming left V 2 bases short and J 4 bases short, with 9 bases between. The variable domain in full, completed from reference TRBV7-3 and TRBJ2-4, reads GAGVSQTPSNKVTEKGKYVELRCDPISGHTALYWYRQSLGQGPEFLIYFQGTGAADDSGLPNDRFFAVRPEGSVSTLKIQRTERGDSAVYLCASSLGTAKNIQYFGAGTRLSVL.

This chain uses TRBV6-1 with TRBJ1-1; 9 bases align to TRBD1. CDR3 length: 13 residues. V lost 6 bases, J lost 6 bases, and 5 bases stayed unmatched. Germline V gene lookup returns CDR1 MNHNS and CDR2 SASEGT. The CDR3 DNA follows: TGTGCCAGCAGCACGGACAGGGGAGCTGAAGCTTTCTTT. It translates to CASSTDRGAEAFF.

The chain links TRBV10-3 to TRBJ2-5; no clear D. V dropped 9 bases and J dropped 4 bases, with 9 bases sitting between them. This CDR3 region has 11 residues. Per the germline V gene, CDR1 is ENHRY and CDR2 is SYGVKD. The CDR3 DNA follows: TGTGCCATTAGAATTGGAGAGACCCAGTACTTC. This translates into CAIRIGETQYF.

J is TRBJ1-4 and V is TRBV7-9; D is uncertain. Per the germline V gene, CDR1 is SEHNR and CDR2 is FQNEAQ (reference sequence). The CDR3 has 15 residues. V gave up 1 base and J gave up 3 bases, with 9 bases separating them. The CDR3 is CASSLVGEANEKLFF. The CDR3 nucleotides read TGTGCCAGCAGCTTAGTTGGGGAGGCTAATGAAAAACTGTTTTTT.

The count of this clone is one. The chain is built from TRBV5-4 and TRBJ2-2, with D unclear. The CDR3 is made up of 16 amino acids. Germline assignment: CDR1 SGHNT and CDR2 YYREEE (reference sequence). V lost 0 bases and J 4 bases, leaving 13 bases between the germline ends. For the CDR3, the DNA is TGTGCCAGCAGCTTGGGGGGTCCGGTCCCCACCGGGGAGCTGTTTTTT. Encoded protein: CASSLGGPVPTGELFF.

This clone was seen a handful of times. This may arise from a read error, as a much more abundant clone is one base away. The genes are TRBV30 and TRBJ2-5; D not certain. Trimming took off 2 bases at V and 9 bases at J, with 16 bases between the two ends. This CDR3 is 13 amino acids long. The germline V gene encodes CDR1 GTSNPN and CDR2 SVGIG (reference sequence). The CDR3 is CAWSPAAPVAQYF. In DNA form, the CDR3 reads TGTGCCTGGAGTCCCGCAGCCCCCGTGGCCCAGTACTTC.

The gene calls are TRBV28 and TRBJ2-6, with D possibly being TRBD2 (5 bases). The CDR3 runs 18 residues. The V end was cut by 5 bases, the J end by 4 bases, with 21 bases between. Germline V lookup: CDR1 MDHEN, CDR2 SYDVKM. CDR3 DNA: TGTGCCAGCAGTCCCCTGACCGGGATAAAAGGGGGGGCCAACGTCCTGACTTTC. This encodes CASSPLTGIKGGANVLTF.

V and J are TRBV5-1 and TRBJ2-5; D gene ambiguous. V gave up 0 bases and J gave up 7 bases, with 13 bases separating them. The CDR3 length is 14 residues. Germline V gene lookup returns CDR1 SGHRS and CDR2 YFSETQ. The DNA for the CDR3 is TGCGCCAGCAGCTTGGGCTCTCAGATGGGGACCCAGTACTTC. Its translation is CASSLGSQMGTQYF.

This clone was detected a few times. The chain uses TRBV5-1 and TRBJ2-7, with TRBD2 matching 10 bases. Germline lookup yields CDR1 SGHRS and CDR2 YFSETQ. This CDR3 is built from 19 residues. Trimming removed 1 base from V and 6 bases from J; junction bases left unmatched: 19. CDR3 sequence (DNA): TGCGCCAGCAGCTTGATCTCGGCTAGCGGGAGTATGACAGATGGCGAGCAGTACTTC. The encoded protein is CASSLISASGSMTDGEQYF.

This clone was seen at least ten times. V gene TRBV27 combines with J gene TRBJ2-7; 9 nucleotides agree with TRBD2. The V gene's germline CDR1 is MNHEY and CDR2 SMNVEV (reference sequence). The ends lost 8 bases at V and 5 bases at J; junction bases unmatched: 16. CDR3 length: 16 residues. The CDR3 reads CASRDRKAGGFHEQYF. CDR3 coding DNA: TGTGCCAGCCGAGATCGGAAAGCGGGAGGATTCCACGAGCAGTACTTC.

V and J are TRBV5-1 and TRBJ2-7; tentatively, D is TRBD2 (6 bases). This CDR3 is 16 amino acids long. Trimming shortened V by 0 bases and J by 1 base, and 14 bases separated the two germline ends. CDR1 SGHRS and CDR2 YFSETQ come from the germline V gene. The CDR3 DNA reads as TGCGCCAGCAGCTTGGCCACGGACTATTCGTCCTACGAGCAGTACTTC. It specifies CASSLATDYSSYEQYF.

The rearrangement links TRBV4-1 to TRBJ2-5, with D maybe TRBD2 (5 bases). This CDR3 is 15 amino acids long. The V end was cut by 0 bases, the J end by 5 bases, with 13 bases between. Germline CDR1 MGHRA, CDR2 YSYEKL. Written as DNA, the CDR3 is TGCGCCAGCAGCCAAGATCCAGGAGGTTCGGAGACCCAGTACTTC. Translated, it gives CASSQDPGGSETQYF.